These 16 T cell receptor beta chains share one sample of origin, sequenced in a study of control samples from healthy donors and cancer patients. Assay: immunoSEQ multiplex PCR; the TCRdb copy retains only in-frame clones and omits some. This sample yields roughly 48,000 clones, of which under 95% are seen a single time; 22% belongs to the top ten. Material for sequencing was PBMCs. Every receptor here comes from a woman aged 40 to 49 with head and neck cancer.

The V call is TRBV5-5, the J call TRBJ2-7, with D possibly being TRBD1 (5 bases). The CDR3 loop spans 14 amino acids. Trimming took off 0 bases at V and 0 bases at J, with 7 bases between the two ends. CDR1 and CDR2 from the germline V gene are SGHKS and YYEKEE (reference sequence). The CDR3 DNA sequence: TGTGCCAGCAGCTTGGTGACAGCCTCCTACGAGCAGTACTTC. Its translation is CASSLVTASYEQYF.

This chain links TRBV7-9 with TRBJ2-5; D may be TRBD1 (5 bases). Germline V gene data show CDR1 as SEHNR and CDR2 as FQNEAQ (reference sequence). This CDR3 region has 14 residues. The V end was cut by 5 bases, the J end by 3 bases, with 13 bases between. DNA for the CDR3: TGTGCCAGCAGCCGCACCGACAGCAAAGAGACCCAGTACTTC. This sequence encodes CASSRTDSKETQYF.

V gene TRBV6-1 combines with J gene TRBJ1-1; tentative D call: TRBD1 (6 bases). The V and J ends lost 2 bases and 4 bases respectively, with 14 bases between them. The CDR3 is 15 amino acids. Germline V gene sequence: CDR1 MNHNS, CDR2 SASEGT. The CDR3 sequence is CASSELVGGGTEAFF. The CDR3 bases are TGTGCCAGCAGTGAACTCGTTGGGGGCGGCACTGAAGCTTTCTTT.

This rearrangement joins TRBV18 to TRBJ2-7, with D tentatively TRBD2 (5 bases). Germline V gene lookup returns CDR1 KGHSH and CDR2 LQKENI. CDR3 length: 14 residues. Trimming removed 3 bases at V and 2 bases at J, with 11 bases between. CDR3 DNA sequence: TGTGCCAGCTCACCTCTCGAGGAGGCCTACGAGCAGTACTTC. Protein product: CASSPLEEAYEQYF.

The CDR3 is CASSPPTGGGYTF. CDR3 DNA: TGTGCCAGCTCACCACCTACCGGGGGTGGCTACACCTTC. The V gene is TRBV18, the J gene TRBJ1-2, with a tentative D call TRBD1 (5 bases). From germline, CDR1 is KGHSH and CDR2 LQKENI. This CDR3 comprises 13 residues. Trimming pared 0 bases from V and 7 bases from J, leaving 9 bases between.

Comments on this clone: The same CDR3 is also encoded by other DNA sequences in this sample. The chain recombines TRBV5-1 with TRBJ2-2; the match to TRBD2 covers 7 bases. The CDR3 is 15 amino acids. Per germline, CDR1 SGHRS and CDR2 YFSETQ. The J segment lost 8 bases and the V segment lost 0 bases, leaving 7 bases of the junction unmatched. DNA of the CDR3: TGCGCCAGCAGCTTGGGACTAGCTCTTACTGGGGAGCTGTTTTTT. Protein sequence: CASSLGLALTGELFF.

As for this clone: An end of the junction does not agree with germline; a read error may underlie this. The V and J genes are TRBV6-6 and TRBJ2-1; D possibly corresponds to TRBD2 (5 bases). Germline lookup yields CDR1 MNHNY and CDR2 SVGAGI (reference sequence). This CDR3 contains 16 residues. This CDR3 is CASSHSAGGGYNEQFF. In DNA form, the CDR3 reads TGTGCCAGCAGTCACTCCGCTGGCGGAGGATACAATGAGCAGTTCTTC.

The chain uses TRBV7-9 and TRBJ2-3; TRBD2 aligns across 11 bases. Germline assignment: CDR1 SEHNR and CDR2 FQNEAQ (reference sequence). Losses at the gene ends were 1 base for V and 2 bases for J; bases not matched to a gene: 2. This CDR3 comprises 16 residues. The CDR3 DNA follows: TGTGCCAGCAGCTTAGGACTAGCGGGAATCACAGATACGCAGTATTTT. Translating gives CASSLGLAGITDTQYF.

The chain is built from TRBV7-9 and TRBJ2-7, with TRBD1 identical over 9 bases. The CDR3 extends over 14 amino acids. Per germline, CDR1 SEHNR and CDR2 FQNEAQ (reference sequence). The V and J ends lost 5 bases and 6 bases, in that order; junction bases with no gene match: 8. CDR3 amino acids: CASSLRTGEGEQYF. For the CDR3, the DNA is TGTGCCAGCAGCCTTCGGACAGGGGAGGGCGAGCAGTACTTC.

V is TRBV6-5 and J is TRBJ1-2; 7 nucleotides match TRBD1. Germline V gives CDR1 MNHEY, CDR2 SVGAGI. The CDR3 is 14 amino acids. Trimming took 6 bases from V and 7 from J; bases not matched to a gene: 11. The CDR3 spells CASSRSKGAGGYTF. DNA of the CDR3: TGTGCCAGCAGCCGGTCAAAGGGGGCGGGTGGCTACACCTTC.

The rearrangement links TRBV6-1 to TRBJ2-2; no reliable D call. Looked up from germline, CDR1 is MNHNS and CDR2 is SASEGT. CDR3 length: 15 residues. The V and J ends lost 3 bases and 3 bases respectively, with 11 bases between them. CDR3 DNA sequence: TGTGCCAGCAGTGAGGGCCACTGGGACACCGGGGAGCTGTTTTTT. This codes for CASSEGHWDTGELFF.

The chain is built from TRBV27 and TRBJ2-1, with 7 bases aligning to TRBD2. The CDR3 contains 16 residues. CDR1 and CDR2 (germline): MNHEY, SMNVEV (reference sequence). V shed 3 bases, J shed 3 bases, and the junction held 8 bases outside the gene matches. CDR3 in amino acids: CASSLGVRDYYNEQFF. CDR3 nucleotide sequence: TGTGCCAGCAGTTTGGGGGTACGGGACTACTACAATGAGCAGTTCTTC.

This clone was seen only once. The chain couples TRBV12-2 to TRBJ2-2; TRBD2, the table's D call, was not compared with the DNA. TRBV12-2 counts as a pseudogene. The CDR3 runs to 17 residues. CDR3 protein: CASRHGGGPWGTGELFF. The CDR3 DNA follows: TGTGCAAGTCGCCACGGGGGAGGGCCCTGGGGCACCGGGGAGCTGTTTTTT.

The V gene is TRBV5-6, the J gene TRBJ1-1; D remains ambiguous. There are 16 residues in the CDR3. Germline-derived CDR1 and CDR2 are SGHDT and YYEEEE. V was cut by 2 bases and J by 0 bases, with 14 bases left in between. In DNA, the CDR3 is TGTGCCAGCAGCTTAGGACCCCCCATGGTGAACACTGAAGCTTTCTTT. It encodes CASSLGPPMVNTEAFF.

This clone appeared once. The V call is TRBV29-1, the J call TRBJ1-1; TRBD1 matches at 9 bases. The CDR3 loop spans 12 amino acids. Germline-derived CDR1 and CDR2 are SQVTM and ANQGSEA. After removal of 6 bases from V and 11 bases from J, the junction contained 10 bases not matched to a gene. DNA of the CDR3: TGCAGCGTGCGGGAAACAGGGGGCGTCGCTTTCTTT. Its translation: CSVRETGGVAFF. Looking up the rest from reference TRBV29-1 and TRBJ1-1 gives the full variable domain: SAVISQKPSRDICQRGTSLTIQCQVDSQVTMMFWYRQQPGQSLTLIATANQGSEATYESGFVIDKFPISRPNLTFSTLTVSNMSPEDSSIYLCSVRETGGVAFFGQGTRLTVV.

J is TRBJ2-7 and V is TRBV6-5, with 7 bases that match TRBD2. The germline V gene has CDR1 MNHEY and CDR2 SVGAGI. The CDR3 extends over 12 amino acids. The trim removed 6 bases at V and 3 bases at J, leaving 2 bases unmatched. CDR3 protein: CASRGGIYEQYF. CDR3 bases: TGTGCCAGCAGGGGGGGGATCTACGAGCAGTACTTC.